The clone carrying this T cell receptor beta chain was observed a handful of times. Its antigen is currently unknown. The data belong to a study of neoadjuvant anti-PD-1 for oral cavity cancer. Findings and limits, study-wide: Only a few patients per response group were TCR-analyzed; validation needed.

Patients had HPV-negative, locally advanced oral cavity squamous cell carcinoma. PBMCs were not maintained or expanded in culture before analysis. Germline V CDR1 and CDR2: SNHLY, FYNNEI. The ends were cut back, 5 bases at V and 6 bases at J, with 11 bases in the middle. There are 14 residues in the CDR3. Libraries were prepared by immunoSEQ multiplex PCR; TCRdb keeps only in-frame clonotypes and omits some of them. The sample has about 6,900 clones; about 79% are singletons. The source was PBMCs, collected before nivolumab (anti-PD-1) treatment. This sequence was found in a person aged 35-79 years with oral cavity squamous cell carcinoma. The chain links TRBV2 to TRBJ1-6; D unclear. The CDR3 bases are TGTGCCAGCAGTACAGACGCCATTAATTCACCCCTCCACTTT. This codes for CASSTDAINSPLHF.